The 32 T cell receptor beta chains below were found in one sample sequenced in a study of human T cells and chemical hapten exposure. TCRdb reprocessed the RACE reads via MiXCR and lists one record per CDR3 protein. The data contain approximately 110,000 distinct CDR3 sequences, about 34% of them seen just once; the ten biggest clones take up roughly 2.7%. This sample's time point: patch test 3, about 24 weeks after DPC sensitization. Treatment specified: therapeutic diphenylcyclopropenone sensitization with weekly scalp DPC. This specimen was whole blood, taken in connection with sensitization to the hapten diphenylcyclopropenone (DPC). Source of these receptors: a man aged 40-49 years with alopecia areata. Some clones in this sample may be carry-over from other donors' samples.

This clonotype was seen just once. The chain is built from TRBV28 and TRBJ1-2; 7 nucleotides agree with TRBD1. V dropped 6 bases and J dropped 7; count of bases not matched to a gene: 5. Germline V gene lookup returns CDR1 MDHEN and CDR2 SYDVKM. This CDR3 spans 12 amino acids. The DNA for the CDR3 is TGTGCCAGCAGGATGACAGGGTCTGGCTACACCTTC. Encoded protein: CASRMTGSGYTF.

This sequence joins TRBV29-1 and TRBJ2-5; D is perhaps TRBD1 or TRBD2 (5 bases each). The CDR3 extends over 12 amino acids. Germline V gives CDR1 SQVTM, CDR2 ANQGSEA. V was shortened by 7 bases and J by 5 bases, with 14 bases between the two germline ends. The DNA of the CDR3 is TGCAGCGCGGGGACCGGGCCTGAGACCCAGTACTTC. It translates to CSAGTGPETQYF.

This clonotype occurred a few times. The J gene is TRBJ1-5, the V gene TRBV18, with D possibly TRBD1 on 5 matching bases. In germline, CDR1 is KGHSH, CDR2 LQKENI. The CDR3 spans 13 residues. The V gene lost 3 bases and the J gene lost 5 bases, with 8 bases spanning the gap. For the CDR3, the DNA is TGTGCCAGCTCACCTGGGGGGGATCAGCCCCAGCATTTT. Translated: CASSPGGDQPQHF.

This clonotype was observed a handful of times. CDR3 nucleotides: TGTGCCAGCAGTTCTATAGCGGAGGGGAGGAATGAGCAGTTCTTC. It translates to CASSSIAEGRNEQFF. The chain employs TRBV6-5 and TRBJ2-1, with a possible D match to TRBD2 (6 bases). The V gene lost 4 bases and the J gene lost 7 bases, with 17 bases spanning the gap. The CDR3 consists of 15 residues. CDR1 and CDR2 from the germline V gene are MNHEY and SVGAGI.

With respect to this clonotype: Its ends do not fully match the called genes, so a read error is possible. The chain carries TRBV7-7 and TRBJ2-1, with D possibly TRBD2 on 6 matching bases. The CDR3 runs 14 residues. Germline assignment: CDR1 SSHAT and CDR2 FNYEAQ (reference sequence). CDR3 coding DNA: TGTGCTAGCAGCCCTTGGCTGGGAGGAGGTGAGCAGTTCTTC. This codes for CASSPWLGGGEQFF.

The chain is built from TRBV18 and TRBJ2-5; 8 nucleotides agree with TRBD2. V dropped 3 bases and J dropped 3; count of bases not matched to a gene: 6. The CDR3 totals 15 residues. Germline V gene sequence: CDR1 KGHSH, CDR2 LQKENI. CDR3 nucleotides: TGTGCCAGCTCACCTCTACTAGCGGCTAAAGAGACCCAGTACTTC. Amino acids: CASSPLLAAKETQYF.

The rearrangement links TRBV10-3 to TRBJ1-4; TRBD1 matches at 7 bases. The length of the CDR3 is 16 residues. V dropped 0 bases and J dropped 10; count of bases not matched to a gene: 11. CDR1 is ENHRY and CDR2 is SYGVKD in the germline V gene. The CDR3 sequence: CAISESTQGGRGKLFF. CDR3 DNA sequence: TGTGCCATCAGTGAGTCGACTCAAGGGGGCAGGGGAAAACTGTTTTTT.

The chain joins TRBV6-2 or TRBV6-3 to TRBJ2-5; D possibly corresponds to TRBD2 (5 bases). The germline V and J ends were trimmed by 5 bases and 3 bases, with 16 bases remaining between them. CDR1 and CDR2 from the germline V gene are MNHEY and SVGEGT. This CDR3 has 15 residues. In nucleotides, the CDR3 is TGTGCCAGCAGTCCAACCGGGATAAGTGAAGAGACCCAGTACTTC. Translation: CASSPTGISEETQYF.

This clonotype has a handful of counts. This rearrangement joins TRBV20-1 to TRBJ2-7, with a tentative D call TRBD2 (6 bases). Trimming removed 5 bases at V and 3 bases at J, with 14 bases between. The CDR3 covers 13 residues. CDR1 is DFQATT and CDR2 is SNEGSKA in the germline V gene (reference sequence). CDR3 loop: CSAVRDSHYEQYF. The CDR3 DNA reads as TGCAGTGCTGTCCGGGACTCTCACTACGAGCAGTACTTC.

This clonotype has more than one count but fewer than ten. The chain combines TRBV5-5 with TRBJ1-1; D gene ambiguous. V lost 1 base and J lost 2, with 6 bases in between. From germline, CDR1 is SGHKS and CDR2 YYEKEE (reference sequence). The CDR3 loop spans 13 amino acids. The CDR3 DNA sequence: TGTGCCAGCAGCTTGTGGAGCAACACTGAAGCTTTCTTT. The encoded protein is CASSLWSNTEAFF.

The chain recombines TRBV27 with TRBJ2-7; D is undetermined. Deletions cut 0 bases from V and 5 bases from J, with 8 bases between. CDR3 size: 13 residues. Germline CDR1 MNHEY, CDR2 SMNVEV (reference sequence). The CDR3 DNA reads TGTGCCAGCAGTTTATCGAGGCAGGACGAGCAGTACTTC. It yields the protein CASSLSRQDEQYF.

This clonotype has more than one count but fewer than ten. The V gene is TRBV6-2 or TRBV6-3, the J gene TRBJ2-5; D not certain. Germline V CDR1 and CDR2: MNHEY, SVGEGT. V was trimmed by 5 bases and J by 4 bases, leaving 2 bases between them. The CDR3 runs to 10 residues. This chain's CDR3 is CASSRETQYF. The CDR3 DNA is TGTGCCAGCAGTCGAGAGACCCAGTACTTC.

The genes are TRBV12-3 or TRBV12-4 and TRBJ2-7, with 13 nucleotides matching TRBD2. J was trimmed by 8 bases and V by 5 bases; bases with no gene match: 9. The CDR3 consists of 15 residues. The CDR3 nucleotides are TGTGCCAGCAGTCCCGGGACTAGCGGGATAGGGAAGCAGTACTTC. This gives the protein CASSPGTSGIGKQYF.

This chain links TRBV25-1 with TRBJ1-2; unclear D gene. The V end lost 3 bases, the J end lost 4 bases, and 9 bases lay between the germline ends. This CDR3 has 13 residues. Looked up from germline, CDR1 is MGHDK and CDR2 is SYGVNS. CDR3 protein: CASSDEDVYGYTF. CDR3 bases: TGTGCCAGCAGTGATGAGGACGTCTATGGCTACACCTTC.

This sequence joins TRBV7-2 and TRBJ2-7; D remains ambiguous. Germline values: CDR1 SGHTA, CDR2 FQGNSA. Trimming shortened V by 1 base and J by 3 bases, and 7 bases separated the two germline ends. The CDR3 is 13 amino acids. CDR3 nucleotide sequence: TGTGCCAGCAGCTTAGGGCTGTTCTACGAGCAGTACTTC. Its translation is CASSLGLFYEQYF.

The CDR3 DNA follows: TGCAGCGTTGTAATAGGGGGCGATCAGCCCCAGCATTTT. Translation: CSVVIGGDQPQHF. The V gene is TRBV29-1, the J gene TRBJ1-5; 7 nucleotides align to TRBD1. This CDR3 comprises 13 residues. Germline V gene sequence: CDR1 SQVTM, CDR2 ANQGSEA. With 4 bases clipped from V and 5 bases from J, the junction kept 5 bases outside the gene matches.

This sequence joins TRBV14 and TRBJ1-1, with 12 bases aligning to TRBD1. V lost 4 bases to trimming and J lost 6 bases; unmatched junction nucleotides: 15. Per the germline V gene, CDR1 is SGHDN and CDR2 is FVKESK. This CDR3 spans 18 amino acids. The CDR3 loop is CASSRINLRDRGHAEAFF. The DNA for the CDR3 is TGTGCCAGCAGCCGCATCAACCTCCGGGACAGGGGGCACGCTGAAGCTTTCTTT. Together with reference TRBV14 and TRBJ1-1, the CDR3 gives the full variable domain: EAGVTQFPSHSVIEKGQTVTLRCDPISGHDNLYWYRRVMGKEIKFLLHFVKESKQDESGMPNNRFLAERTGGTYSTLKVQPAELEDSGVYFCASSRINLRDRGHAEAFFGQGTRLTVV.

In nucleotides, the CDR3 is TGCAGTGCCTTGACTAGCGGGAGTACAGATACGCAGTATTTT. Encoded protein: CSALTSGSTDTQYF. The chain uses TRBV20-1 and TRBJ2-3, with TRBD2 matching 12 bases. CDR3 size: 14 residues. V shed 6 bases, J shed 3 bases, and the junction held 4 bases outside the gene matches. Germline CDR1 and CDR2: DFQATT and SNEGSKA (reference sequence).

There are a few counts of this clonotype. V gene TRBV24-1 combines with J gene TRBJ2-1, with 7 bases fitting TRBD1. V trimming: 10 bases; J trimming: 4 bases; junction bases outside the gene matches: 0. The CDR3 is 11 amino acids. In germline, CDR1 is KGHDR, CDR2 SFDVKD. CDR3 in amino acids: CATGQYNEQFF. CDR3 DNA: TGTGCCACGGGACAGTACAATGAGCAGTTCTTC.

This chain joins TRBV12-3 or TRBV12-4 and TRBJ1-2; 8 bases align to TRBD1. This CDR3 is built from 13 residues. V lost 6 bases, J lost 8 bases, and 8 bases stayed unmatched. For the CDR3, the DNA is TGTGCCAGCAGCCTAGGACAGGGCTTAGGCTACACCTTC. This codes for CASSLGQGLGYTF.

In its sample, this clonotype was seen a few times. V usage is TRBV29-1 and J usage is TRBJ2-5; D unresolved. CDR1 is SQVTM and CDR2 is ANQGSEA in the germline V gene. V dropped 4 bases and J dropped 1 base, with 10 bases sitting between them. The CDR3 length is 13 residues. The CDR3 protein is CSVGLGSQETQYF. The CDR3 region has the DNA TGCAGCGTTGGCCTGGGTAGCCAAGAGACCCAGTACTTC.

The rearrangement links TRBV14 to TRBJ1-1; perhaps TRBD1 as D (5 bases). Germline CDR1 reads SGHDN; CDR2 reads FVKESK. The CDR3 is 15 residues long. Between the trimmed V and J ends, which lost 10 bases and 3 bases, there was a span of 21 bases. CDR3: CATKQTRERYTEAFF. The DNA for the CDR3 is TGTGCCACCAAGCAAACCAGGGAGCGGTACACTGAAGCTTTCTTT.

CDR3 bases: TGCAGTGCTAGAGCCCCGCGGGGCAGAACACAAGAGACCCAGTACTTC. It yields the protein CSARAPRGRTQETQYF. The chain employs TRBV20-1 and TRBJ2-5; D is perhaps TRBD2 (6 bases). Germline V CDR1 and CDR2: DFQATT, SNEGSKA (reference sequence). The CDR3 runs 16 residues. The V gene lost 1 base and the J gene lost 2 bases, with 17 bases spanning the gap.

The genes are TRBV7-2 and TRBJ2-1, with 12 bases aligning to TRBD2. The V gene's germline CDR1 is SGHTA and CDR2 FQGNSA. The CDR3 consists of 13 residues. V was clipped by 11 bases and J by 7 bases; unmatched bases: 6. In nucleotides, the CDR3 is TGTGCCGGAGGGACTAGCGGGTTTAATGAGCAGTTCTTC. Its translation is CAGGTSGFNEQFF.

In this sample, this clonotype turned up a few times. The chain joins TRBV27 to TRBJ1-1; weak D call: TRBD1 (6 bases). The CDR3 consists of 13 residues. V lost 3 bases to trimming and J lost 4 bases, with 9 bases between them. Germline CDR1 is MNHEY and CDR2 is SMNVEV (reference sequence). The CDR3 DNA sequence: TGTGCCAGCAGTTTTGACAGGTTCACTGAAGCTTTCTTT. Protein: CASSFDRFTEAFF.

The chain has TRBV7-2 and TRBJ2-5; 11 nucleotides agree with TRBD2. After removal of 3 bases from V and 1 base from J, the junction contained 7 bases not matched to a gene. CDR3 length: 17 amino acids. Germline CDR1 is SGHTA and CDR2 is FQGNSA. The CDR3 reads CASSLGTSGGTQETQYF. The CDR3, as DNA: TGTGCCAGCAGCTTGGGCACTAGCGGGGGAACCCAAGAGACCCAGTACTTC.

This clonotype was detected a few times. The chain employs TRBV29-1 and TRBJ1-1; 8 nucleotides align to TRBD1. CDR3 length equals 11 residues. J gave up 8 bases and V 5 bases, and 4 bases lay outside the gene matches. Germline V CDR1 and CDR2: SQVTM, ANQGSEA. The CDR3 bases are TGCAGCGTTAAGGACAGGGCCGAAGCTTTCTTT. Its translation: CSVKDRAEAFF.

The chain combines TRBV7-9 with TRBJ1-4; D is ambiguous. CDR3 length: 14 residues. V lost 3 bases, J lost 5 bases, and 10 bases lay in between. CDR1 is SEHNR, CDR2 FQNEAQ, per germline (reference sequence). The CDR3 DNA reads as TGTGCCAGCAGCTTTGCGGGGTGGAATGAAAAACTGTTTTTT. This sequence encodes CASSFAGWNEKLFF.

This clonotype was seen only a few times. The V and J genes are TRBV18 and TRBJ2-1; D call uncertain. Germline V lookup: CDR1 KGHSH, CDR2 LQKENI. The CDR3 is 15 residues long. The V and J ends lost 6 bases and 0 bases respectively, with 12 bases between them. The CDR3 bases are TGTGCCAGCTCCTATTCCCTTAGCTCCTACAATGAGCAGTTCTTC. Protein product: CASSYSLSSYNEQFF.

This clonotype has just a few counts. The chain employs TRBV29-1 and TRBJ2-1, with D uncertain. Trimming removed 3 bases from V and 0 bases from J, with 12 bases in between. From germline, CDR1 is SQVTM and CDR2 ANQGSEA. The CDR3 sequence is 15 residues long. The CDR3 loop reads CSVDRHTSSYNEQFF. CDR3 DNA: TGCAGCGTTGATAGGCATACGAGCTCCTACAATGAGCAGTTCTTC.

V and J are TRBV28 and TRBJ1-1, with TRBD1 as a possible D gene (6 bases). In germline, CDR1 is MDHEN, CDR2 SYDVKM. The CDR3 is 14 residues long. The V and J ends lost 7 bases and 4 bases respectively, with 16 bases between them. The CDR3 protein is CASTQAGGSTEAFF. The CDR3 DNA follows: TGTGCCAGCACCCAAGCGGGGGGCAGCACTGAAGCTTTCTTT. Full variable domain (outside the CDR3, taken from reference TRBV28 and TRBJ1-1): DVKVTQSSRYLVKRTGEKVFLECVQDMDHENMFWYRQDPGLGLRLIYFSYDVKMKEKGDIPEGYSVSREKKERFSLILESASTNQTSMYLCASTQAGGSTEAFFGQGTRLTVV.

J is TRBJ2-7 and V is TRBV3-1; 10 bases align to TRBD2. With V trimmed by 1 base and J by 9 bases, 0 bases remained unmatched. The CDR3 has 12 amino acids. Germline V lookup: CDR1 LGHDT, CDR2 YNNKEL (reference sequence). CDR3 sequence (DNA): TGTGCCAGCAGCCAAGGGACTAGCGGGCAGTACGTC. Amino acids: CASSQGTSGQYV.